This T cell receptor beta chain was retrieved from a study of T cells generated in artificial thymic organoids. In this sample, this clonotype is medium-sized. The CDR3 sequence is 17 residues long. Germline V gives CDR1 SGHAT, CDR2 FQNNGV. Losses at the gene ends were 1 base for V and 3 bases for J; bases not matched to a gene: 12. Semi-nested PCR with reverse primers in the TRAC or TRBC constant regions amplified each chain separately. TCRdb re-analysed the 5' RACE reads in MiXCR, keeping a single row per CDR3 protein. The sample shows around 8,500 distinct CDR3 sequences, approximately 20% of them seen only once. Input was 40,000 to 200,000 sorted cells per sample.

The chain joins TRBV11-2 to TRBJ2-7, with 7 nucleotides matching TRBD1. The clonotype was recovered from a human donor who gave cord blood stem cells for thymic organoid culture, a cardiac surgery patient who gave postnatal thymus, or a blood donor (not recorded which). The sequencing input was naive CD8+ T cells from the thymus. As to subset: CD3+TCRalphabeta+CD8SP T cells; for blood, CD45RO-CCR7+ naive CD8+ T cells. CDR3 bases: TGTGCCAGCAGCTTAGTCAGGGACAGAGGAGCGAACTACGAGCAGTACTTC. Protein product: CASSLVRDRGANYEQYF. The whole variable domain, filled in from reference TRBV11-2 and TRBJ2-7, reads EAGVAQSPRYKIIEKRQSVAFWCNPISGHATLYWYQQILGQGPKLLIQFQNNGVVDDSQLPKDRFSAERLKGVDSTLKIQPAKLEDSAVYLCASSLVRDRGANYEQYFGPGTRLTVT.